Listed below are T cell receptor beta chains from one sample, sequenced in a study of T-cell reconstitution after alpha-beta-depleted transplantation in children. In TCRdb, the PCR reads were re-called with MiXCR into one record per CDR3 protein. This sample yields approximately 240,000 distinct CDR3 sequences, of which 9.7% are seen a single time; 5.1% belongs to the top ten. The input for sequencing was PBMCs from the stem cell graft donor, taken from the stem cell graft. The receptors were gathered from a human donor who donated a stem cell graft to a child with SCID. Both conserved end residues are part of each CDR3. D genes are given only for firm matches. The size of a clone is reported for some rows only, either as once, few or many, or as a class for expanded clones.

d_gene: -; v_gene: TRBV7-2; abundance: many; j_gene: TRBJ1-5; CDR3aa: CASAPQWDQPQHF; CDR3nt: TGTGCCAGCGCCCCCCAGTGGGATCAGCCCCAGCATTTT
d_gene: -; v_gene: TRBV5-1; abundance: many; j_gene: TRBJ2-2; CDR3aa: CASTIAYPNTGELFF; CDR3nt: TGCGCCAGCACCATAGCCTACCCGAACACCGGGGAGCTGTTTTTT
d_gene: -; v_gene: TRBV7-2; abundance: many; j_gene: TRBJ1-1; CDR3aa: CASSLNPQQGRTEAFF; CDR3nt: TGTGCCAGCAGCCTGAATCCCCAGCAGGGTCGAACTGAAGCTTTCTTT
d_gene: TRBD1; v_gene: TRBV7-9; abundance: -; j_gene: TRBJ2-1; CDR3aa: CASSLGTGLSNEQFF; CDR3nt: TGTGCCAGCAGCTTAGGGACAGGGTTGTCGAATGAGCAGTTCTTC
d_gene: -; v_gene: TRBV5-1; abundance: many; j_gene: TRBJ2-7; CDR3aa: CASSYAPSGMGSYEQYF; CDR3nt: TGCGCCAGCAGCTACGCCCCCTCAGGGATGGGGTCCTACGAGCAGTACTTC
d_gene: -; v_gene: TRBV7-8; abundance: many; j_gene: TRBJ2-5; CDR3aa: CASSLVASSNWETQYF; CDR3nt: TGTGCCAGCAGCTTAGTGGCGTCTAGCAATTGGGAGACCCAGTACTTC
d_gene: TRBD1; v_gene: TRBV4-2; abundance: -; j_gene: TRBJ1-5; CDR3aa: CASSQLGDSPQPQHF; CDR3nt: TGTGCCAGCAGCCAATTGGGGGACAGCCCCCAGCCCCAGCATTTT
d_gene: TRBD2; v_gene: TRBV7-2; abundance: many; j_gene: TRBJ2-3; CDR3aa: CASSLSSRRGADTQYF; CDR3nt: TGTGCCAGCAGCTTAAGTTCCAGACGGGGGGCAGATACGCAGTATTTT
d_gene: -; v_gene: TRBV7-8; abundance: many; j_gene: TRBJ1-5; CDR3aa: CASSLDLHSNQPQHF; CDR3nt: TGTGCCAGCAGCTTAGACTTACATAGCAATCAGCCCCAGCATTTT
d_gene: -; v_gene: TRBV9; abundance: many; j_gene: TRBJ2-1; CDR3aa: CASSAPANEQFF; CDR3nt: TGTGCCAGCAGCGCCCCAGCCAATGAGCAGTTCTTC
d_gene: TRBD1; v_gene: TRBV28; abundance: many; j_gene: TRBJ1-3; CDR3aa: CASSEGTAGGNTIYF; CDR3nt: TGTGCCAGCAGTGAAGGGACAGCCGGGGGAAACACCATATATTTT
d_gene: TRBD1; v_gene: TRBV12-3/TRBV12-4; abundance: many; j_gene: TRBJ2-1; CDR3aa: CASSYDGQGHNEQFF; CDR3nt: TGTGCCAGCAGTTACGACGGACAGGGCCACAATGAGCAGTTCTTC
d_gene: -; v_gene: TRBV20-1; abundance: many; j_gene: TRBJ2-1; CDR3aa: CSASGDLGRNEQFF; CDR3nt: TGCAGTGCTAGCGGCGACTTAGGGAGGAATGAGCAGTTCTTC
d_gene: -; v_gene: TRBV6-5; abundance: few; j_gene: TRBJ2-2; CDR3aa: CASSHRAGELFF; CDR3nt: TGTGCCAGCAGCCACAGGGCCGGGGAGCTGTTTTTT